These 10 T cell receptor beta chains were all obtained from the same sample, sequenced in a study of blood T cell repertoires in COVID-19. Some clones are missing from TCRdb's copy, which holds only in-frame ones; the method was immunoSEQ multiplex PCR. The sample lists more than 450,000 clones, roughly 90% occurring once. Sequencing used PBMCs or T cells enriched from blood (not recorded which). The receptors were gathered from a woman aged 18 to 35 who had recovered from COVID-19.

This clone was observed a handful of times. J is TRBJ1-1 and V is TRBV18; D unresolved. V dropped 1 base and J dropped 4 bases, with 13 bases sitting between them. CDR1 and CDR2 (germline): KGHSH, LQKENI. The CDR3 sequence is 15 residues long. CDR3 sequence: CASSPLLRAGTEAFF. Here the CDR3 DNA reads TGTGCCAGCTCACCACTTTTGAGGGCGGGCACTGAAGCTTTCTTT. The full variable domain, its missing parts supplied by reference TRBV18 and TRBJ1-1, is NAGVMQNPRHLVRRRGQEARLRCSPMKGHSHVYWYRQLPEEGLKFMVYLQKENIIDESGMPKERFSAEFPKEGPSILRIQQVVRGDSAAYFCASSPLLRAGTEAFFGQGTRLTVV.

The CDR3 here is CASSQIRGAQPSGGYTF. The CDR3 DNA follows: TGTGCCAGCAGCCAAATCCGGGGGGCACAGCCGTCCGGGGGCTACACCTTC. The rearrangement links TRBV11-2 to TRBJ1-2; TRBD1 is a possible D gene (6 bases). This CDR3 comprises 17 residues. Germline CDR1 reads SGHAT; CDR2 reads FQNNGV. The V end lost 5 bases, the J end lost 8 bases, and 27 bases lay between the germline ends.

V and J are TRBV16 and TRBJ1-6; D is unresolved. The germline V and J ends were trimmed by 4 bases and 0 bases, with 16 bases remaining between them. Germline lookup yields CDR1 KGHSY and CDR2 FQNENV. The CDR3 is made up of 18 amino acids. The CDR3 region is CASSLSTGESSYNSPLHF. The DNA of the CDR3 is TGTGCCAGCAGCCTCTCGACCGGAGAGAGCTCCTATAATTCACCCCTCCACTTT.

The genes are TRBV28 and TRBJ2-5; 8 nucleotides agree with TRBD2. The CDR3 spans 16 residues. After removal of 5 bases from V and 1 base from J, the junction contained 9 bases not matched to a gene. The germline gives CDR1 MDHEN, CDR2 SYDVKM. CDR3 loop: CASSEQNGGAQETQYF. The CDR3, as DNA: TGTGCCAGCAGTGAACAAAACGGGGGGGCCCAAGAGACCCAGTACTTC. The full variable domain, with the rest looked up from reference TRBV28 and TRBJ2-5, is DVKVTQSSRYLVKRTGEKVFLECVQDMDHENMFWYRQDPGLGLRLIYFSYDVKMKEKGDIPEGYSVSREKKERFSLILESASTNQTSMYLCASSEQNGGAQETQYFGPGTRLLVL.

The chain couples TRBV10-1 to TRBJ2-5, with a weak D call TRBD1 (5 bases). Deletions cut 2 bases from V and 3 bases from J, with 10 bases between. Germline CDR1 and CDR2: WNHNN and SYGVQD (reference sequence). The CDR3 sequence is 14 residues long. CDR3 residues: CASSEGGREETQYF. The CDR3 DNA sequence: TGCGCCAGCAGTGAGGGTGGCAGGGAAGAGACCCAGTACTTC.

The rearrangement joins TRBV7-2 to TRBJ1-4; a weak D match, TRBD1 (5 bases). Germline V lookup: CDR1 SGHTA, CDR2 FQGNSA. V dropped 5 bases and J dropped 8 bases, with 15 bases sitting between them. The CDR3 has 14 residues. The CDR3 nucleotides read TGTGCCAGCAGCCCATTATCGGGGGGGGAAAAACTGTTTTTT. Translated, it gives CASSPLSGGEKLFF.

CDR3 sequence reads: CASTKLRTDPDEKLFF. For the CDR3, the DNA is TGTGCCAGCACCAAGTTAAGGACAGATCCAGATGAAAAACTGTTTTTT. The chain recombines TRBV2 with TRBJ1-4; D perhaps matches TRBD1 (6 bases). V was clipped by 7 bases and J by 6 bases, with 21 bases between them. The CDR3 loop spans 16 amino acids. CDR1 is SNHLY, CDR2 FYNNEI, per germline.

This chain uses TRBV5-1 with TRBJ2-3; 8 bases align to TRBD1. V dropped 1 base and J dropped 11; count of bases not matched to a gene: 12. The CDR3 totals 15 residues. Per the germline V gene, CDR1 is SGHRS and CDR2 is YFSETQ. CDR3 in amino acids: CASSLRAGGEPRQYF. CDR3 nucleotides: TGCGCCAGCAGCTTGAGGGCAGGGGGCGAACCGAGGCAGTATTTT. The whole variable domain, remainder taken from reference TRBV5-1 and TRBJ2-3, is KAGVTQTPRYLIKTRGQQVTLSCSPISGHRSVSWYQQTPGQGLQFLFEYFSETQRNKGNFPGRFSGRQFSNSRSEMNVSTLELGDSALYLCASSLRAGGEPRQYFGPGTRLTVL.

The rearrangement joins TRBV19 to TRBJ2-5; D unresolved. CDR1 is LNHDA and CDR2 is SQIVND in the germline V gene (reference sequence). Trimming took 6 bases from V and 5 from J, leaving 19 bases between them. The CDR3 is made up of 15 amino acids. The DNA of the CDR3 is TGTGCCAGTAGCCCCGAGGCTTGGAGTGGGGAGACCCAGTACTTC. Encoded protein: CASSPEAWSGETQYF.

The chain joins TRBV7-9 to TRBJ2-3, with D tentatively TRBD2 (5 bases). The CDR3 is 17 amino acids. V was cut by 5 bases and J by 4 bases, with 22 bases left in between. CDR1 and CDR2 from the germline V gene are SEHNR and FQNEAQ (reference sequence). In DNA form, the CDR3 reads TGTGCCAGCAGCCCTCGTCCGGGGATACTAAAGTCAGATACGCAGTATTTT. Translated: CASSPRPGILKSDTQYF.